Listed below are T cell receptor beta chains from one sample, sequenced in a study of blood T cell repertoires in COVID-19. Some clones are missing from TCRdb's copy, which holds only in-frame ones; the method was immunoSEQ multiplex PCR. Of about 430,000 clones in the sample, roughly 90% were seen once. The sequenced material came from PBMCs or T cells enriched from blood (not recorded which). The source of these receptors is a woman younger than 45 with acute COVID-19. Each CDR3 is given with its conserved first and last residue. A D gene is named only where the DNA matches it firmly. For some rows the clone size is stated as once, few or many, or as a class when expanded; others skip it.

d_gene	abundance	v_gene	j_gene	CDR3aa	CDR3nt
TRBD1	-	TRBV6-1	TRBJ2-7	CASSDRDRDIYEQYF	TGTGCCAGCAGTGACCGGGACAGGGATATCTACGAGCAGTACTTC
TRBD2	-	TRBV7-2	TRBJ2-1	CASSSPGLAGGDDQFF	TGTGCCAGCAGCTCCCCCGGACTAGCGGGGGGGGATGACCAGTTCTTC
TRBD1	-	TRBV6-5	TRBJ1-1	CASSSFLTGVIAFF	TGTGCCAGCAGTTCGTTTCTCACAGGGGTGATAGCTTTCTTT
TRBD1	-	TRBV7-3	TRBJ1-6	CASSFGGGGNSPLHF	TGTGCCAGCAGCTTTGGAGGAGGGGGCAATTCACCCCTCCACTTT
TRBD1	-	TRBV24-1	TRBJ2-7	CATSTGTGTYEQYF	TGTGCCACCAGTACCGGGACAGGAACCTACGAGCAGTACTTC
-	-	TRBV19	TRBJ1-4	CASSNQGVGEKLFF	TGTGCCAGTAGTAACCAGGGTGTTGGCGAAAAACTGTTTTTT
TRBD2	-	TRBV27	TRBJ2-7	CASSFVGLATYEQYF	TGTGCCAGCAGCTTCGTCGGACTAGCGACCTACGAGCAGTACTTC
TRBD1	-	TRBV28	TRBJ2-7	CASSRLFRTGGYYEQYF	TGTGCCAGCAGCCGACTGTTCCGGACAGGGGGCTACTACGAGCAGTACTTC
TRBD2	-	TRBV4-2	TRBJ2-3	CASSRERLAGGRDTQYF	TGTGCCAGCAGCCGGGAGAGACTAGCGGGGGGGCGGGATACGCAGTATTTT
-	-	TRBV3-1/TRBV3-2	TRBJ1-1	CASSQVKGKTEAFF	TGTGCCAGCAGCCAAGTAAAGGGGAAAACTGAAGCTTTCTTT
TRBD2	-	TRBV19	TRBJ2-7	CASSTVGGSYEQYF	TGTGCCAGTAGTACAGTCGGGGGGTCCTACGAGCAGTACTTC
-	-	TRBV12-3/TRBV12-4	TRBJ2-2	CASRLTDTGELFF	TGTGCCAGCAGATTGACAGATACCGGGGAGCTGTTTTTT
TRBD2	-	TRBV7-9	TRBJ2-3	CASSLDAGGVTDTQYF	TGTGCCAGCAGCTTAGATGCGGGGGGGGTCACAGATACGCAGTATTTT
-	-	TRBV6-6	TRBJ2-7	CASSYSSGPRTYEQYF	TGTGCCAGCAGTTACTCGAGCGGGCCGCGAACCTACGAGCAGTACTTC
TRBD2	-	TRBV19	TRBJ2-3	CASSLGTSGGDTQYF	TGTGCCAGTAGTCTCGGGACTAGCGGGGGAGATACGCAGTATTTT
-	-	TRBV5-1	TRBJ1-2	CASSSEGNSIYGYTF	TGCGCCAGCAGCTCGGAGGGGAACTCTATCTATGGCTACACCTTC
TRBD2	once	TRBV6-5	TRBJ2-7	CASINPGGNHEQYF	TGTGCCAGTATAAACCCGGGGGGTAACCACGAGCAGTACTTC
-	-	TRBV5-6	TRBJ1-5	CASSLGGGRRDNQPQHF	TGTGCCAGCAGCTTGGGGGGAGGCAGGAGGGACAATCAGCCCCAGCATTTT
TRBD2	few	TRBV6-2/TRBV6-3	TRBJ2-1	CASIPGGSPYNEQFF	TGTGCCAGCATCCCGGGAGGGAGCCCCTACAATGAGCAGTTCTTC
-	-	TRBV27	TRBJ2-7	CASSLKGGGLGGYEQYF	TGTGCCAGCAGTTTAAAGGGGGGCGGACTAGGCGGCTACGAGCAGTACTTC
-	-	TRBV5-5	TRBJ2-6	CASSLASGGADSGANVLTF	TGTGCCAGCAGCTTGGCCAGTGGCGGTGCTGACTCTGGGGCCAACGTCCTGACTTTC
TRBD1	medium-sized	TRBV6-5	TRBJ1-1	CASSNRGDTEAFF	TGTGCCAGCAGTAACAGGGGGGACACTGAAGCTTTCTTT
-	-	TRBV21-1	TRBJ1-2	CASSKLGRDGYTF	TGTGCCAGCAGCAAACTGGGCAGGGATGGCTACACCTTC
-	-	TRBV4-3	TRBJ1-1	CASSQGWQGYTEAFF	TGCGCCAGCAGCCAAGGTTGGCAGGGCTACACTGAAGCTTTCTTT
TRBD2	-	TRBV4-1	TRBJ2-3	CASSRTSGAPDTQYF	TGCGCCAGCAGCCGGACTAGCGGGGCGCCAGATACGCAGTATTTT
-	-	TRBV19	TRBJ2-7	CASSPRGSSPTRSYEQYF	TGTGCCAGTAGTCCACGCGGTAGTAGTCCTACTCGTTCTTACGAGCAGTACTTC
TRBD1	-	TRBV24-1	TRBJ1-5	CATSVGGYQPQHF	TGTGCCACCAGTGTAGGGGGCTATCAGCCCCAGCATTTT
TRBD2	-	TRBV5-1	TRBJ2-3	CASSLDSGAPTDTQYF	TGCGCCAGCAGCTTGGATAGCGGGGCCCCCACAGATACGCAGTATTTT
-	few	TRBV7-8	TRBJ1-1	CASSLDELREAFF	TGTGCCAGCAGCTTAGATGAACTACGTGAAGCTTTCTTT
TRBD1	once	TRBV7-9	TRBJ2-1	CASSLRTGWYNEQFF	TGTGCCAGCAGCTTAAGGACAGGGTGGTACAATGAGCAGTTCTTC
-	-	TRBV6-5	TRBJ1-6	CASSYRSSYNSPLHF	TGTGCCAGCAGCTACAGGAGCTCCTATAATTCACCCCTCCACTTT
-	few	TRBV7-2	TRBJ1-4	CASSLAGGANEKLFF	TGTGCCAGCAGCTTAGCGGGGGGTGCTAATGAAAAACTGTTTTTT
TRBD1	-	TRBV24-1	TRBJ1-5	CATSETGWQPQHF	TGTGCCACCAGTGAGACAGGGTGGCAGCCCCAGCATTTT
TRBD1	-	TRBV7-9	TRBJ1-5	CASSPTGYSNQPQHF	TGTGCCAGCAGCCCGACAGGGTATAGCAATCAGCCCCAGCATTTT
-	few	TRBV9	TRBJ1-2	CASSPTGGGNYGYTF	TGTGCCAGCAGCCCTACGGGAGGGGGGAACTATGGCTACACCTTC
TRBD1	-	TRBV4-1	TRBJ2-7	CASSQEAGGGYEQYF	TGCGCCAGCAGCCAAGAGGCAGGGGGTGGCTACGAGCAGTACTTC
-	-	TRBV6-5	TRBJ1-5	CASSPGTFNQPQHF	TGTGCCAGCAGTCCCGGGACATTCAATCAGCCCCAGCATTTT
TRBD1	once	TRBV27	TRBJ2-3	CASSSPGQGSDTQYF	TGTGCCAGCAGTTCCCCGGGACAGGGTTCAGATACGCAGTATTTT
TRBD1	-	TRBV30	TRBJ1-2	CAWAQGQGARGYTF	TGTGCCTGGGCACAAGGACAGGGGGCGCGGGGCTACACCTTC
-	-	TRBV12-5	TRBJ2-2	CASGYPFGRPGELFF	TGTGCTAGTGGTTACCCGTTCGGTCGCCCGGGGGAGCTGTTTTTT